The clone carrying this T cell receptor beta chain was detected a few times. What it binds is not known. The entry originates in a study of regulatory T cells in long-lasting Graves disease. Study-level findings and limits: Persistent patients shared more public clonotypes (roughly 2,500) than new patients (roughly 970). Reduced TCR diversity was observed in persistent Graves' patients versus newly diagnosed patients.

V dropped 2 bases and J dropped 8 bases, with 12 bases sitting between them. Per the germline V gene, CDR1 is KGHSH and CDR2 is LQKENI. CDR3 length: 14 residues. Sequencing libraries for TCR beta were prepared with iRepertoire HTBI primers and Arm-PCR of CDR3 regions. TCRdb re-analysed the multiplex PCR reads in MiXCR, keeping a single row per CDR3 protein. The sample records over 500,000 distinct CDR3 sequences, around 15% being singletons. As to time point: newly diagnosed GD, antithyroid drugs for less than 3 months. PBMC-extracted RNA yielded the TCR library. The same data also contributed to another study, on T cells in Graves' hyperthyroidism and ophthalmopathy.

The V call is TRBV18, the J call TRBJ2-2; D not certain. This receptor was taken from a woman under 40 with Graves disease. The sequenced sample was peripheral blood mononuclear cells (PBMCs), obtained at new diagnosis, from a patient treated with antithyroid drugs. The CDR3 DNA follows: TGTGCCAGCTCACCAAGCCGGGCTTCAGGGGAGCTGTTTTTT. This translates into CASSPSRASGELFF. The entire variable domain, with the rest obtained from reference TRBV18 and TRBJ2-2, is as follows: NAGVMQNPRHLVRRRGQEARLRCSPMKGHSHVYWYRQLPEEGLKFMVYLQKENIIDESGMPKERFSAEFPKEGPSILRIQQVVRGDSAAYFCASSPSRASGELFFGEGSRLTVL.